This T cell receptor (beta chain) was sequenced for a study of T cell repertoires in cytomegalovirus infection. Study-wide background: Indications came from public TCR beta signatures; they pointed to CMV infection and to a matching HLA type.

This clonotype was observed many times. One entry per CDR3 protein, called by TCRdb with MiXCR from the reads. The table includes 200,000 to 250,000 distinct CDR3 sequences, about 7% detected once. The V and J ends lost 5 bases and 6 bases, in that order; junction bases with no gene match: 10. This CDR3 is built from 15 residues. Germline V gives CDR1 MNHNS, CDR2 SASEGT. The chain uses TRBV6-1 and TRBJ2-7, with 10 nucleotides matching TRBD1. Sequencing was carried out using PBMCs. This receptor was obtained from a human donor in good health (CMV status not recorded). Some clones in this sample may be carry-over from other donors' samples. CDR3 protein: CASSNYGTGEREQYF. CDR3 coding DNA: TGTGCCAGCAGTAACTACGGGACAGGGGAGCGCGAGCAGTACTTC.